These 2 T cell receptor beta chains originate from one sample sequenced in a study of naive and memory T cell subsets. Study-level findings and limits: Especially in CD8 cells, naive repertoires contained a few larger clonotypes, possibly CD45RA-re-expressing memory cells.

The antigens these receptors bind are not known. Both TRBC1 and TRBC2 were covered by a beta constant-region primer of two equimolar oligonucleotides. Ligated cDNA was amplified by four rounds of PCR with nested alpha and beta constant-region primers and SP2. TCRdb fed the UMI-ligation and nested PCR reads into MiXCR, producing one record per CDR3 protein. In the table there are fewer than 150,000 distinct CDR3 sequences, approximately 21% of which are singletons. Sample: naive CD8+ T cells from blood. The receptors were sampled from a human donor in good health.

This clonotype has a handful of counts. CDR3 residues: CASSLTSTGGLGGYTF. CDR3 nucleotide sequence: TGTGCCAGCAGTTTAACCTCGACAGGGGGTCTGGGTGGCTACACCTTC. This rearrangement joins TRBV28 to TRBJ1-2, with 9 positions matching TRBD1. CDR1 and CDR2 from the germline V gene are MDHEN and SYDVKM. This CDR3 has 16 amino acids. V was clipped by 2 bases and J by 7 bases; unmatched bases: 11.

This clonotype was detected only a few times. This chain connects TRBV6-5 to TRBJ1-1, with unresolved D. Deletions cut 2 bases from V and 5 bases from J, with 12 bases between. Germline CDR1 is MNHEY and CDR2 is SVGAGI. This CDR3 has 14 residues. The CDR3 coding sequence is TGTGCCAGCAGTTACCTCAAGGAAGGTACTGAAGCTTTCTTT. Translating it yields CASSYLKEGTEAFF.